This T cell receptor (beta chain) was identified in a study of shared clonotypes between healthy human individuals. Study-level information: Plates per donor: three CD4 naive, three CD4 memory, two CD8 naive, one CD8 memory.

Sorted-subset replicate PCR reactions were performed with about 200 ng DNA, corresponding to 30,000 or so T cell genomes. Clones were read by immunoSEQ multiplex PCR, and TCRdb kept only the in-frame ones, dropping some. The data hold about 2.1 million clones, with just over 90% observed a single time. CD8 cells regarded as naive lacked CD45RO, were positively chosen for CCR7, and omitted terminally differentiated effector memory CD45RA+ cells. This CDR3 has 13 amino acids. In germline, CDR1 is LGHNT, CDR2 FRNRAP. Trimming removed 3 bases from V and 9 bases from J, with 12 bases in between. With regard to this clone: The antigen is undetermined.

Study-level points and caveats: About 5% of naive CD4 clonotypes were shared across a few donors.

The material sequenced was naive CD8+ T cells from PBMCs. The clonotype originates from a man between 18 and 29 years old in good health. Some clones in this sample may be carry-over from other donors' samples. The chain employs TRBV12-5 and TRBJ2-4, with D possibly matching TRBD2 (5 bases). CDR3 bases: TGTGCTAGTGGTTTAGCGGTTGAGGGCATTCAGTACTTC. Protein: CASGLAVEGIQYF.